This T cell receptor beta chain was identified during a study of blood T cells in healthy people across ages (dated by TCRdb to the mid-2010s). Context from the whole study: In model experiments, template switching captured about one uniquely barcoded TCR beta cDNA molecule for every two T cells. Age-related changes in TCR beta repertoire diversity were measured in the study by deep sequencing normalized with unique cDNA molecular identifiers. The donors were split into four age groups: young (average 16 years), middle-aged (roughly 39), aged (approximately 60) and long-lived (about 74). Using the same blood draw, the study looked at two additional independent replicas of 1 million unique cDNA reads for two donors, one aged 18 to 30 and the other aged 80 or older. Results and caveats for the whole study, not just this receptor: Because donor CMV infection status was unknown, age-related changes in expanded clonotypes were potentially confounded. As age increased, observed TCR beta diversity per million T cells dropped in a roughly linear way, and a significant reduction was already evident by age 40. There was a strong correlation between observed TCR beta diversity and the percentage of naive T cells measured by flow cytometry. Estimates of total diversity based on one million sequenced T cells were regarded as lower bounds and as underestimates. Compared with the aged group, more naive CD4+ T cells, fewer expanded clones and increased TCR diversity were shown by the long-lived group, suggesting age selection. Conclusive comparison of naive and antigen-experienced compartments was prevented by the profiling of bulk unsorted PBMCs.

This clonotype was seen repeatedly, ten times or more. Its antigen is still unknown. No quality values exist for individual bases; no much larger clone is one base distant. Germline trimming amounts to 6 bases on V and 8 bases on J, with 6 as the count of junction bases outside the gene matches. CDR1 SQVTM and CDR2 ANQGSEA were looked up in the germline V gene. Spanning cysteine to phenylalanine, the CDR3 consists of 11 amino acids. Only CDR3 DNA is held: 33 bases, read in frame from base 1. Systemically healthy Caucasian individuals from Russia, around 39 in total and aged roughly 6 to 95 years, were included as donors. Each donor gave approximately 9.3 milliliters of peripheral blood, collected into EDTA-treated Vacutainer tubes. Ficoll-Paque density-gradient centrifugation was used to isolate PBMCs, with at least 6.5 million per sample. Trizol reagent was used to extract total RNA from PBMCs, with at least 6 micrograms per sample. Naive CD45RAhigh/CD27high T cell percentages were measured by flow cytometry on a PBMC aliquot from every donor.

Libraries were prepared through 5' RACE. For sequencing, an Illumina HiSeq 2500 was employed. A second PCR of roughly 7 to 11 cycles was performed with a sample-barcoded 5' primer and a J-beta primer mix. A template-switch 5' adaptor carrying 12 random nucleotides introduced a unique molecular identifier onto each TCR beta cDNA molecule. Each sample yielded at least 3 million CDR3-containing paired-end reads. All of the RNA was converted into first-strand cDNA using the Mint cDNA synthesis kit, with a TRBC-specific oligonucleotide serving as the primer. Following uracil-DNA glycosylase treatment, all cDNA underwent a first 18-cycle PCR with the universal primers M1SS and BC2_uni_R. The original pipeline was this. For normalization, 1 million high-quality reads were randomly selected from each sample, with every read carrying a distinct molecular identifier. Reads with shared molecular identifiers were discarded instead of being binned into consensus sequences. MiTCR, with a Q25 quality threshold and the strictest error-elimination algorithm, was used for CDR3 identification, clonotype clustering and error correction. A nonparametric unseen species model using Euler transformation provided a lower-bound estimate of total TCR beta diversity. Through fastp at Q25 and MiXCR, TCRdb rebuilt clones from the public reads, retaining in-frame beta chains. CDR3 protein duplicates are merged, each entry listing the most common genes and DNA. TCRdb, not the authors, supplied the V and J calls. The sample yields some 760,000 distinct CDR3 sequences; around 25% were counted once. Clones ranked in the top ten supply more than 7.5% of the sample.

The same specimen was also included in a second study, on T cells of mothers and their children. The other study reports the following: Nine systemically healthy Caucasian individuals served as donors, namely three mothers together with their six children. cDNA synthesis consumed the entire amount of extracted RNA, loaded at around 1.5 ug RNA in each 15 ul reaction. In the second PCR, the M1S primer added sample barcodes and 2-4 random nucleotides. Over 8.5 million TCR beta CDR3 reads came from each mother, compared with 3.3 million or so reads from each child. In both related and unrelated pairs, thymic selection shapes the output of TCR recombination in a similar way, with inherited differences having only a minor effect. Related mother-child pairs always showed normalized repertoire overlap that was slightly higher than in unrelated mother-child pairs, though the difference was never significant. Persistent microchimeric T cell clones were not detected, at a sensitivity of about 99 clones per million clonotypes. The study used deep NGS to compare TCR beta repertoires of mothers and children, seeking features distinguishing related mother-child pairs from unrelated individuals. Mothers averaged about 40 +/- 4 years of age and children averaged about 10 +/- 4 years. After adapter ligation with NEBNext reagents, the libraries were sequenced on Illumina HiSeq 2000 with 100+100 nt paired-end reads. To avoid cross-contamination, the mother libraries and the child libraries were prepared a month apart and sequenced in separate runs. Each donor had between about 450,000 and 2,300,000 distinct TCR beta clonotypes identified. Naive TCR beta clonotypes were estimated from low-frequency clonotypes matched to each donor's FACS-determined naive share, without sorting.

The receptor was isolated from a boy younger than 18 in good health. The chain is made from TRBV29-1 and TRBJ2-5, and 7 junctional nucleotides match TRBD2. The specimen sequenced was blood. The nucleotides are TGCAGCGTGGTAGCGGGTGCTACCCAGTACTTC. This is translated as CSVVAGATQYF.